Reported below is one T cell receptor beta chain. This sample is part of a study of blood T cell repertoires in COVID-19. Study information: Sources were T cells, B-cell-depleted T cells, or PBMCs; the material itself was cDNA or gDNA.

As processed by the authors: By means of reference gene primer amplification, nucleated cell counts were estimated. Profiling relied on immunoSEQ multiplex PCR, and the TCRdb table lists in-frame clones only, not all of them. V and J calls and clone size are as listed in that table; D and trimming were resolved from the DNA. The table shows about 330,000 clones, with more than 75% occurring only once. Adults between about 18 and 95 years of age took part from some 25 US areas. Two consecutive negative NP/OP PCR tests, clearance, or resolved symptoms defined Cohort 3 recovery. Deletions cut 4 bases from V and 8 bases from J, with 21 bases between. Germline V gene lookup returns CDR1 SGHTS and CDR2 YDEGEE. The CDR3 consists of 15 residues.

The TCR comes from a woman aged 18-29 years who had recovered from COVID-19. Sequencing was performed on PBMCs or T cells enriched from blood (not recorded which). This chain links TRBV5-8 with TRBJ1-1; D call uncertain. CDR3 sequence reads: CASSPGGHSLEEAFF. CDR3 coding DNA: TGTGCCAGCAGCCCAGGAGGGCATTCTCTCGAGGAAGCTTTCTTT.